This paragraph covers one TCR beta chain sequence. The length of the CDR3 is 13 residues. V lost 9 bases to trimming and J lost 1 base, with 11 bases between them. Germline-derived CDR1 and CDR2 are SGDLS and YYNGEE. How the authors handled the data: Amplification of reference gene primers provided the estimated nucleated cell counts. TCRdb's table, derived via immunoSEQ multiplex PCR, lists solely in-frame clones and lacks some. V and J calls and clone size are given by that table; D and trimming were obtained from the DNA. The sample has under 150,000 clones; 70% to 90% are singletons. This entry comes from a study of blood T cell repertoires in COVID-19. In the study overall: The origin of the acute and convalescent COVID-19 samples was the United States, Italy and Spain. Sources were T cells, B-cell-depleted T cells, or PBMCs; the material itself was cDNA or gDNA.

The J gene is TRBJ1-5, the V gene TRBV9; D may be TRBD1 (6 bases). The source is a woman aged 65 to 85 who had recovered from COVID-19. The sequencing input was peripheral blood. CDR3 amino acids: CAINRASNQPQHF. CDR3 in DNA: TGTGCCATCAACAGGGCGAGCAATCAGCCCCAGCATTTT.